This TCR beta chain was sequenced in a study of CXCR3 chemokines and chemotherapy response in bladder cancer. The CDR3 has 15 amino acids. Germline V gives CDR1 LNHDA, CDR2 SQIVND (reference sequence). V was trimmed by 3 bases and J by 10 bases, leaving 16 bases between them. This clonotype was picked up many times. Via MiXCR, TCRdb re-called the PCR reads, giving one row per CDR3 protein. Among around 13,000 distinct CDR3 sequences listed, 9.5% to 15% were seen once. The sample was gathered from a patient whose treatment included neoadjuvant chemotherapy. The chain joins TRBV19 to TRBJ1-6; no definite D call. This clonotype was obtained from a human donor with bladder cancer that did not respond to neoadjuvant chemotherapy. The CDR3 protein is CASSMGRTPKSPLHF. In nucleotides, the CDR3 is TGTGCCAGTAGTATGGGCAGAACCCCGAAATCACCCCTCCACTTT.